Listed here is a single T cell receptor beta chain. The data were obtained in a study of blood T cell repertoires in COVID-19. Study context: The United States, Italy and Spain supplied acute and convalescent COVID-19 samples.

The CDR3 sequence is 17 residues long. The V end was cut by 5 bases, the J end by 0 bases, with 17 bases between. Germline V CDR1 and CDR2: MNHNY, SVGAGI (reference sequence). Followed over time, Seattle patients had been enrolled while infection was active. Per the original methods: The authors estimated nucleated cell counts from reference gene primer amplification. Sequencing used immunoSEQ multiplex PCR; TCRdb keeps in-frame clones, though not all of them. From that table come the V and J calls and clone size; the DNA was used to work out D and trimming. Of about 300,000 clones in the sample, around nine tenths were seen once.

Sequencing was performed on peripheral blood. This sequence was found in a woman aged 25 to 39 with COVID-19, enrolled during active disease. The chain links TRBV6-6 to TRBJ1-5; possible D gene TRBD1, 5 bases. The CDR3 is CASSPQQGGSSNQPQHF. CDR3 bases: TGTGCCAGCAGTCCCCAGCAGGGAGGCTCTAGCAATCAGCCCCAGCATTTT.